This T cell receptor (beta chain) emerged from a study of blood T cell repertoires in COVID-19. Study summary: Acute and convalescent COVID-19 specimens originated in the United States, Italy and Spain. T cells, B-cell-depleted T cells, or PBMCs supplied cDNA or gDNA.

Original analysis: Amplification with reference gene primers provided the estimates of nucleated cell counts. TCRdb's copy holds only in-frame clones and misses some; the assay was immunoSEQ multiplex PCR. The D gene and trimming were derived from the DNA, and the V and J assignments and clone size from that table. The repertoire holds about 5,600 clones, with approximately 84% as singletons. The sequencing input was peripheral blood. This clonotype was obtained from a human donor in a cohort sampled during active COVID-19.

CDR3 nucleotides: TGTGCCAGCAGCCATGGGACTAGCGGCTCTGGGGCCAACGTCCTGACTTTC. Its translation is CASSHGTSGSGANVLTF. The chain couples TRBV5-4 to TRBJ2-6; TRBD2 matches at 11 bases. The CDR3 spans 17 residues. With 4 bases clipped from V and 0 bases from J, the junction kept 3 bases outside the gene matches. The germline V gene encodes CDR1 SGHNT and CDR2 YYREEE (reference sequence). Using reference TRBV5-4 and TRBJ2-6 for the parts outside the CDR3, the full variable domain is ETGVTQSPTHLIKTRGQQVTLRCSSQSGHNTVSWYQQALGQGPQFIFQYYREEENGRGNFPPRFSGLQFPNYSSELNVNALELDDSALYLCASSHGTSGSGANVLTFGAGSRLTVL.